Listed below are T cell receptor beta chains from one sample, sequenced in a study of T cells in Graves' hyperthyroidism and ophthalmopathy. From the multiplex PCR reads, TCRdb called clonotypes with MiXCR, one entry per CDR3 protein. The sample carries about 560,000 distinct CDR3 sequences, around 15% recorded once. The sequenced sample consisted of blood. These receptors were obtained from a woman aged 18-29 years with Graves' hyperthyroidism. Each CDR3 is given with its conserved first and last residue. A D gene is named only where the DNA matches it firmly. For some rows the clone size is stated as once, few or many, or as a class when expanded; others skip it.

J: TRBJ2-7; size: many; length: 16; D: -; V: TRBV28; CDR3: CASSFDPRQAMYEQYF; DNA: TGTGCCAGCAGTTTCGATCCCCGACAGGCGATGTACGAGCAGTACTTC
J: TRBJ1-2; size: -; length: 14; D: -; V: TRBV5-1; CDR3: CASSLSGSHYGYTF; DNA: TGCGCCAGCAGCTTGAGTGGTTCGCACTATGGCTACACCTTC
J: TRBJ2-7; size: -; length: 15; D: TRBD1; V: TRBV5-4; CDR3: CASSRLAGQGYEQYF; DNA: TGTGCCAGCAGCCGACTTGCGGGACAGGGTTACGAGCAGTACTTC
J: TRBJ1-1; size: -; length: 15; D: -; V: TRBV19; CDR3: CASSPGRITNTEAFF; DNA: TGTGCCAGTAGTCCCGGACGGATTACGAACACTGAAGCTTTCTTT
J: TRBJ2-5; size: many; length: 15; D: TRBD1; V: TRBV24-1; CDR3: CATSEADRDQETQYF; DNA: TGTGCCACCAGTGAGGCGGACAGGGACCAAGAGACCCAGTACTTC
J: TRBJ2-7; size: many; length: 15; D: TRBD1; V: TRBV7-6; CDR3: CASSSAAGTGYEQYF; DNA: TGTGCCAGCAGCTCAGCCGCCGGGACAGGGTACGAGCAGTACTTC
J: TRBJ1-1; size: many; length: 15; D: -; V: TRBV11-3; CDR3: CASSPRTPWPTEAFF; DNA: TGTGCCAGCAGCCCACGGACCCCTTGGCCCACTGAAGCTTTCTTT
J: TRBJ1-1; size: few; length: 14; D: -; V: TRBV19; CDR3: CASSIVRDNTEAFF; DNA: TGTGCCAGTAGTATAGTCAGGGATAACACTGAAGCTTTCTTT
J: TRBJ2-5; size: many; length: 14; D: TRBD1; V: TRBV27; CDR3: CASRGQGARETQYF; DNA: TGTGCCAGCAGGGGACAGGGGGCGCGAGAGACCCAGTACTTC
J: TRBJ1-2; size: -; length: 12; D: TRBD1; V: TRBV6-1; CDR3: CASGDRPAGYTF; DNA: TGTGCCAGCGGGGACAGGCCGGCTGGCTACACCTTC
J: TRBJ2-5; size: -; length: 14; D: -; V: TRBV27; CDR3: CASRRLYSQETQYF; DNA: TGTGCCAGCCGTCGCCTATATTCCCAAGAGACCCAGTACTTC
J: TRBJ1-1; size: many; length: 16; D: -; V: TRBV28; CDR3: CASSLIGRNVNTEAFF; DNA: TGTGCCAGCAGTTTAATCGGGCGTAACGTGAACACTGAAGCTTTCTTT